This T cell receptor beta chain is drawn from a study of blood T cell repertoires in COVID-19. Study summary: Collection of acute and convalescent COVID-19 samples took place in the United States, Italy and Spain. T cells, B-cell-depleted T cells, or PBMCs supplied cDNA or gDNA.

Clones were sequenced by immunoSEQ multiplex PCR, and TCRdb holds only the in-frame ones, with some missing. Among approximately 300,000 clones listed, roughly 90% were seen once. Germline values: CDR1 LNHDA, CDR2 SQIVND (reference sequence). V lost 4 bases, J lost 5 bases, and 11 bases stayed unmatched. The CDR3 has 15 amino acids. Sample: peripheral blood. The chain carries TRBV19 and TRBJ2-7, with TRBD1 identical over 7 bases. This clonotype was sampled from a woman between 45 and 65 years old with active or convalescent COVID-19. CDR3 DNA sequence: TGTGCCAGTAGTAGAAAGACAGGGTCCTTCGACGAGCAGTACTTC. Translating gives CASSRKTGSFDEQYF. The full variable domain, its missing parts supplied by reference TRBV19 and TRBJ2-7, is DGGITQSPKYLFRKEGQNVTLSCEQNLNHDAMYWYRQDPGQGLRLIYYSQIVNDFQKGDIAEGYSVSREKKESFPLTVTSAQKNPTAFYLCASSRKTGSFDEQYFGPGTRLTVT.